This T cell receptor beta chain was recovered during a study of blood T cell repertoires in COVID-19. Background on the study: Researchers got acute and convalescent COVID-19 samples from the United States, Italy and Spain. T cells, B-cell-depleted T cells, or PBMCs provided the cDNA or gDNA that served as material.

How the authors handled the data: By means of reference gene primer amplification, nucleated cell counts were estimated. Clones were read by immunoSEQ multiplex PCR, and TCRdb kept only the in-frame ones, dropping some. V and J calls and clone size are given by that table; D and trimming were obtained from the DNA. Of about half a million clones listed, roughly 85% are singletons. The length of the CDR3 is 15 residues. Germline lookup yields CDR1 SQVTM and CDR2 ANQGSEA. V lost 0 bases and J 5 bases, leaving 17 bases between the germline ends. This clone was observed a handful of times. The receptor comes from a human donor in a cohort sampled during active COVID-19. Sequences were obtained from peripheral blood. This chain links TRBV29-1 with TRBJ2-7; a weak D match, TRBD1 (5 bases). The CDR3 region has the DNA TGCAGCGTTGAAGATGGCGTCCCGAACAGGAACGAGCAGTACTTC. Translation: CSVEDGVPNRNEQYF.